One and the same sample provided the 27 T cell receptor beta chains below, sequenced in a study of regulatory T cells in long-lasting Graves disease. Time point in this sample: newly diagnosed GD, antithyroid drugs for less than 3 months. RNA extracted from PBMCs served as the sequencing template. Building of the TCR beta libraries involved iRepertoire HTBI primers and Arm-PCR of CDR3 regions. TCRdb fed the multiplex PCR reads into MiXCR, producing one record per CDR3 protein. Of roughly 500,000 distinct CDR3 sequences listed, roughly 14% are singletons. Another study also made use of these data, one on T cells in Graves' hyperthyroidism and ophthalmopathy.

The source material was peripheral blood mononuclear cells (PBMCs), sampled at new diagnosis, from a patient treated with antithyroid drugs. These receptor sequences come from a young man with Graves disease.

In its sample, this clonotype was seen a few times. The rearrangement links TRBV24-1 to TRBJ2-5; 7 bases agree with TRBD2. This CDR3 has 16 residues. Germline assignment: CDR1 KGHDR and CDR2 SFDVKD. After removal of 0 bases from V and 5 bases from J, the junction contained 8 bases not matched to a gene. The CDR3 spells CATSDLTSAQRETQYF. In DNA form, the CDR3 reads TGTGCCACCAGTGATTTGACTAGCGCCCAACGGGAGACCCAGTACTTC.

Only a few counts were recorded for this clonotype. The chain combines TRBV12-3 or TRBV12-4 with TRBJ2-1, with D possibly matching TRBD2 (5 bases). V shed 5 bases and J shed 9 bases, with 17 bases lying between them. The CDR3 contains 14 residues. The CDR3 sequence is CASSPTTSMGEQFF. In nucleotides, the CDR3 is TGTGCCAGCAGTCCAACCACTAGTATGGGTGAGCAGTTCTTC.

This clonotype has at least ten counts. CDR3 sequence reads: CASSLDPFKNQPQHF. The CDR3 DNA reads TGTGCCAGCAGCTTGGACCCATTCAAGAATCAGCCCCAGCATTTT. This chain uses TRBV7-8 with TRBJ1-5; no reliable D call. There are 15 residues in the CDR3. Trimming pared 3 bases from V and 4 bases from J, leaving 13 bases between. CDR1 is SGHVS and CDR2 is FQNEAQ in the germline V gene.

The table lists this clonotype with many counts. The chain has TRBV5-1 and TRBJ2-1, with 11 positions matching TRBD2. This CDR3 is 15 amino acids long. The ends lost 0 bases at V and 12 bases at J; junction bases unmatched: 8. From germline, CDR1 is SGHRS and CDR2 YFSETQ. DNA of the CDR3: TGCGCCAGCAGCTTGGTAGCTAGCGGGAGGCCCGGGCAGTTCTTC. Protein sequence: CASSLVASGRPGQFF.

This clonotype was seen many times. V usage is TRBV18 and J usage is TRBJ2-1; the D gene is possibly TRBD1 (5 bases). The germline V gene encodes CDR1 KGHSH and CDR2 LQKENI. The ends were cut back, 1 base at V and 4 bases at J, with 17 bases in the middle. There are 17 residues in the CDR3. The CDR3 protein is CASSPRGAGEIYNEQFF. CDR3 DNA sequence: TGTGCCAGCTCACCACGTGGGGCCGGAGAGATTTACAATGAGCAGTTCTTC.

This clonotype was recorded at least ten times. The chain is built from TRBV20-1 and TRBJ2-3; 10 bases are a match to TRBD2. V was pared by 0 bases and J by 5 bases, with 5 bases of the junction left unmatched. Germline V gives CDR1 DFQATT, CDR2 SNEGSKA (reference sequence). This CDR3 is 15 amino acids long. CDR3 protein: CSARDLGTSEDTQYF. CDR3 coding DNA: TGCAGTGCTAGAGATCTGGGGACTAGCGAAGATACGCAGTATTTT.

This clonotype showed up many times. The chain recombines TRBV19 with TRBJ1-2; the match to TRBD1 covers 9 bases. The V gene's germline CDR1 is LNHDA and CDR2 SQIVND (reference sequence). The V gene end was trimmed by 5 bases and the J gene end by 5 bases; junction bases not matched to a gene: 12. The CDR3 is 16 residues long. Here the CDR3 reads CASSDQLGTGSYGYTF. The CDR3 DNA sequence: TGTGCCAGTAGTGACCAGCTCGGGACAGGGTCTTATGGCTACACCTTC.

This clonotype was seen repeatedly, ten times or more. V is TRBV27 and J is TRBJ1-5; the D is unclear. The germline CDR1 and CDR2 sequences are MNHEY and SMNVEV (reference sequence). With 4 bases removed from V and 4 bases from J, the gap between germline ends came to 23 bases. The CDR3 spans 18 residues. CDR3 amino acids: CASSSKPGRSRGNQPQHF. The DNA of the CDR3 is TGTGCCAGCAGTTCGAAGCCAGGCCGGTCCCGAGGGAATCAGCCCCAGCATTTT.

This clonotype has at least ten counts. This sequence joins TRBV30 and TRBJ1-1, with a tentative D call TRBD1 (6 bases). The germline V gene encodes CDR1 GTSNPN and CDR2 SVGIG (reference sequence). Trimming removed 3 bases from V and 4 bases from J, with 12 bases in between. The CDR3 consists of 13 residues. This CDR3 is CAWRYRETTEAFF. CDR3 DNA sequence: TGTGCCTGGAGGTACAGGGAGACCACTGAAGCTTTCTTT.

Here the CDR3 reads CSASGGTGLSGANVLTF. The DNA for the CDR3 is TGCAGTGCTAGTGGGGGGACAGGACTCTCTGGGGCCAACGTCCTGACTTTC. The rearrangement links TRBV20-1 to TRBJ2-6, with 8 bases aligning to TRBD1. Germline V gives CDR1 DFQATT, CDR2 SNEGSKA (reference sequence). V lost 3 bases and J lost 0; bases outside the gene matches: 7. The CDR3 consists of 17 residues.

This clonotype appeared many times. The V call is TRBV12-3 or TRBV12-4, the J call TRBJ2-1; D may be TRBD2 (6 bases). The CDR3 length is 16 residues. V was trimmed by 6 bases and J by 0 bases, leaving 15 bases between them. CDR3 sequence: CASSLGGSVSYNEQFF. The DNA of the CDR3 is TGTGCCAGCAGCCTCGGAGGGTCGGTCTCCTACAATGAGCAGTTCTTC.

This clonotype was counted many times. This chain links TRBV12-3 or TRBV12-4 with TRBJ2-7; D is undetermined. The ends were cut back, 3 bases at V and 2 bases at J, with 11 bases in the middle. The CDR3 extends over 14 amino acids. CDR3 protein: CASSLWGTPYEQYF. As DNA, the CDR3 is TGTGCCAGCAGTTTGTGGGGTACCCCCTACGAGCAGTACTTC.

The chain uses TRBV5-1 and TRBJ1-2; 9 positions agree with TRBD1. Germline CDR1 SGHRS, CDR2 YFSETQ. V gave up 0 bases and J gave up 7 bases; unmatched junction bases: 4. The CDR3 totals 14 residues. CDR3 sequence (DNA): TGCGCCAGCAGCTTGGGGACAGGGGACGGTGGCTACACCTTC. It is translated as CASSLGTGDGGYTF.

This clonotype was recorded at least ten times. This sequence joins TRBV20-1 and TRBJ2-5, with 8 bases matching TRBD1. With 5 bases clipped from V and 5 bases from J, the junction kept 7 bases outside the gene matches. This CDR3 region has 13 residues. Germline-derived CDR1 and CDR2 are DFQATT and SNEGSKA (reference sequence). The CDR3, as DNA: TGCAGTGCTTGGGACAGGTTCGGGGAGACCCAGTACTTC. Protein product: CSAWDRFGETQYF.

This clonotype was counted many times. This chain joins TRBV12-3 or TRBV12-4 and TRBJ2-7; D perhaps matches TRBD1 (7 bases). V lost 4 bases, J lost 2 bases, and 15 bases lay in between. The CDR3 spans 15 residues. This CDR3 is CASSSAGRGAYEQYF. CDR3 sequence (DNA): TGTGCCAGCAGTTCCGCGGGCAGGGGGGCCTACGAGCAGTACTTC.

The sample holds a few counts of this clonotype. The chain combines TRBV30 with TRBJ2-1; 10 bases agree with TRBD1. This CDR3 has 15 residues. The J segment lost 7 bases and the V segment lost 2 bases, leaving 8 bases of the junction unmatched. In germline, CDR1 is GTSNPN, CDR2 SVGIG (reference sequence). In DNA form, the CDR3 reads TGTGCCTGGAGTTCCTTGGGGGACAGGGGAAATGAGCAGTTCTTC. Translating it yields CAWSSLGDRGNEQFF.

This clonotype was picked up many times. Relative to the germline gene, one junction end is altered; a read error may explain this. The rearrangement joins TRBV7-9 to TRBJ2-1; unclear D gene. This CDR3 has 10 residues. The germline CDR1 and CDR2 sequences are SEHNR and FQNEAQ (reference sequence). CDR3 sequence reads: CASSLAPGLF. CDR3 sequence (DNA): TGTGCCAGCAGCTTAGCTCCTGGACTCTTC.

Worth noting for this clonotype: With only one base between it and a far larger clone, this is likely a read error. The CDR3 ends on some other residue instead of the conserved phenylalanine or tryptophan, so this is likely a read error. The chain uses TRBV2 and TRBJ1-5; 9 nucleotides line up with TRBD1. CDR1 is SNHLY and CDR2 is FYNNEI in the germline V gene. Losses at the gene ends were 4 bases for V and 6 bases for J; bases not matched to a gene: 7. The CDR3 is 15 amino acids. CDR3 residues: CASSVEQGASQPQHL. The CDR3 DNA reads as TGTGCCAGCAGTGTTGAACAGGGGGCTAGTCAGCCCCAGCATCTT.

The chain recombines TRBV10-3 with TRBJ1-6; D remains ambiguous. The CDR3 is made up of 16 amino acids. V lost 6 bases and J 0 bases, leaving 12 bases between the germline ends. Germline V gives CDR1 ENHRY, CDR2 SYGVKD. The CDR3 reads CAIRDYMSSYNSPLHF. DNA of the CDR3: TGTGCCATCAGGGACTACATGAGCTCCTATAATTCACCCCTCCACTTT.

This clonotype showed up many times. The V gene is TRBV11-2, the J gene TRBJ2-2; D not resolved. V was cut by 5 bases and J by 6 bases, with 4 bases left in between. CDR3 length: 11 residues. Germline V lookup: CDR1 SGHAT, CDR2 FQNNGV. The CDR3 spells CASSQSGELFF. The CDR3 nucleotides read TGTGCCAGCAGCCAGTCCGGGGAGCTGTTTTTT.

This clonotype was observed at least ten times. The chain carries TRBV27 and TRBJ2-5; D might be TRBD2 (6 bases). The CDR3 runs to 16 residues. Trimming took 5 bases from V and 5 from J, leaving 21 bases between them. Looked up from germline, CDR1 is MNHEY and CDR2 is SMNVEV (reference sequence). The CDR3 spells CASSTDLATGGETQYF. The CDR3, as DNA: TGTGCCAGCAGTACAGACCTAGCGACTGGAGGGGAGACCCAGTACTTC.

This clonotype was counted between two and nine times. This chain connects TRBV19 to TRBJ2-2; weak D call: TRBD2 (5 bases). The CDR3 is 17 amino acids. Germline V lookup: CDR1 LNHDA, CDR2 SQIVND (reference sequence). V was cut by 0 bases and J by 4 bases, with 15 bases left in between. CDR3: CASSIDKRRVLTGELFF. CDR3 DNA sequence: TGTGCCAGTAGTATAGATAAGCGGCGGGTCCTCACCGGGGAGCTGTTTTTT.

This clonotype was seen many times. The gene calls are TRBV27 and TRBJ2-3; possible D gene TRBD2, 6 bases. Germline values: CDR1 MNHEY, CDR2 SMNVEV (reference sequence). The CDR3 loop spans 17 amino acids. V dropped 4 bases and J dropped 5 bases, with 22 bases sitting between them. The CDR3 protein is CASSYRNQAGNRDTQYF. The CDR3 nucleotides read TGTGCCAGCAGTTATCGGAATCAGGCGGGGAATCGAGATACGCAGTATTTT.

The chain couples TRBV13 to TRBJ2-3; 9 bases align to TRBD2. Germline trimming cut 5 bases from V and 1 base from J; bases unmatched to any gene: 4. CDR3 length: 15 residues. The germline gives CDR1 PRHDT, CDR2 FYEKMQ (reference sequence). The CDR3 region is CASSGRTSGTDTQYF. The CDR3 nucleotides are TGTGCCAGCAGCGGGCGGACTAGCGGCACAGATACGCAGTATTTT.

There are many counts of this clonotype. The rearrangement joins TRBV27 to TRBJ2-3, with D tentatively TRBD2 (5 bases). CDR3 length: 12 amino acids. From germline, CDR1 is MNHEY and CDR2 SMNVEV (reference sequence). The ends were cut back, 6 bases at V and 10 bases at J, with 14 bases in the middle. The CDR3 sequence: CASSPPSLPQYF. The CDR3 nucleotides are TGTGCCAGCAGCCCCCCTAGCCTCCCGCAGTATTTT.

The chain uses TRBV20-1 and TRBJ2-7, with D possibly matching TRBD2 (5 bases). Germline V gene sequence: CDR1 DFQATT, CDR2 SNEGSKA (reference sequence). The CDR3 spans 16 residues. The germline V and J ends were trimmed by 5 bases and 3 bases, with 23 bases remaining between them. In DNA form, the CDR3 reads TGCAGTGCTCGAACCGGGTACGGCGGGTCGCTCTACGAGCAGTACTTC. It encodes CSARTGYGGSLYEQYF.

This clonotype has a count of ten or more. An end of the junction does not agree with germline; a read error may underlie this. The chain has TRBV5-1 and TRBJ1-1; tentatively, D is TRBD1 (5 bases). The CDR3 runs 12 residues. Germline V CDR1 and CDR2: SGHRS, YFSETQ. The CDR3 DNA sequence: TGTGCCAGCTCAGGGAGGAACACTGAAGCTTTCTTT. Translation: CASSGRNTEAFF.